This T cell receptor beta chain derives from a study of CD8 T cells in Susac syndrome. Trimming shortened V by 1 base and J by 4 bases, and 17 bases separated the two germline ends. The CDR3 loop spans 16 amino acids. Germline lookup yields CDR1 LGHNA and CDR2 YSLEER. RNA amounts of about 0.5 to 1 ug underwent reverse transcription with random hexamers. MiXCR was run by TCRdb on the immunoSEQ multiplex PCR reads, yielding one entry per CDR3 protein. The sample includes fewer than 350,000 distinct CDR3 sequences, approximately 90% of them seen just once. The sequence derives from a human donor with multiple sclerosis. The sequencing input was CD8+ T cells from PBMCs. V usage is TRBV4-3 and J usage is TRBJ2-7; D call uncertain. The CDR3 spells CASSQGLGSSGYEQYF. CDR3 in DNA: TGCGCCAGCAGCCAAGGTCTGGGTTCCTCCGGGTACGAGCAGTACTTC.